Included here is one T cell receptor (beta chain) sequence, with context. Antigen specificity is unknown. This sample was taken from a study of OX40 agonist ivuxolimab in advanced cancers. Study at large: Treatment received earlier with anti-PD-1, anti-PD-L1 or anti-CTLA-4 agents was allowed, and over 30% had some. Study-wide points: CD4+ and CD8+ T cells in blood underwent clonal expansion by week 6 at 0.1 to 3.0 mg/kg.

The V and J ends lost 11 bases and 8 bases respectively, with 18 bases between them. From germline, CDR1 is MDHEN and CDR2 SYDVKM. The CDR3 is 12 residues long. Profiling relied on immunoSEQ multiplex PCR, and the TCRdb table lists in-frame clones only, not all of them. Here the sample spans tens of thousands of clones, 70% to 90% being singletons. Patients who had autoimmune disease history or got systemic immunosuppression were left out. The chain joins TRBV28 to TRBJ1-2; no clear D gene. Sequenced material: CD4+ or CD8+ T cells sorted from blood, taken in a trial of the OX40 agonist ivuxolimab. The clonotype comes from an adult with an advanced solid tumor such as melanoma, head and neck, liver or kidney cancer. CDR3 in DNA: TGTGCCTCCGGGTCGTTGTTTTTCGGCTACACCTTC. This codes for CASGSLFFGYTF.